Shown below are 24 T cell receptor beta chains from a single sample sequenced in a study of T cell responses to AZD1222 COVID-19 vaccine. Produced via immunoSEQ multiplex PCR; TCRdb's table is partial and in-frame only. This sample has approximately 110,000 clones, with roughly 86% found just once. The sample was peripheral blood, taken on day 0 of AZD1222 vaccination. These receptors all stem from an adult in good health.

The chain uses TRBV6-5 and TRBJ2-7; D is undetermined. Germline-derived CDR1 and CDR2 are MNHEY and SVGAGI. CDR3 length equals 16 residues. Deletions cut 1 base from V and 0 bases from J, with 13 bases between. CDR3 loop: CASSYLAGAYSYEQYF. CDR3 DNA sequence: TGTGCCAGCAGTTACTTGGCCGGTGCCTACTCCTACGAGCAGTACTTC.

The chain links TRBV6-6 to TRBJ1-2, with TRBD1 matching over 8 bases. The junction had 10 bases not matched to a gene; V was cut back by 6 bases and J by 4 bases. Germline CDR1 MNHNY, CDR2 SVGAGI (reference sequence). This CDR3 region has 15 residues. DNA for the CDR3: TGTGCCAGCAGCAACGGGCAGGGGGCTTCCTATGGCTACACCTTC. Protein: CASSNGQGASYGYTF.

The rearrangement links TRBV2 to TRBJ1-2, with a weak D call TRBD1 (5 bases). The V and J ends lost 8 bases and 0 bases respectively, with 10 bases between them. The V gene's germline CDR1 is SNHLY and CDR2 FYNNEI. This CDR3 comprises 13 residues. The CDR3 region is CASRDGTNYGYTF. The CDR3 bases are TGTGCCAGCCGGGACGGCACTAACTATGGCTACACCTTC. Full variable domain (outside the CDR3, taken from reference TRBV2 and TRBJ1-2): EPEVTQTPSHQVTQMGQEVILRCVPISNHLYFYWYRQILGQKVEFLVSFYNNEISEKSEIFDDQFSVERPDGSNFTLKIRSTKLEDSAMYFCASRDGTNYGYTFGSGTRLTVV.

The chain combines TRBV27 with TRBJ1-2; tentatively, D is TRBD1 (6 bases). Germline loops: CDR1 MNHEY, CDR2 SMNVEV (reference sequence). V was shortened by 4 bases and J by 6 bases, with 18 bases between the two germline ends. The CDR3 consists of 15 residues. The CDR3 DNA reads as TGTGCCAGCAGTTCTCTGGGGGCGGGAGACAATGGCTACACCTTC. As protein: CASSSLGAGDNGYTF.

The genes are TRBV2 and TRBJ2-2; a possible D gene is TRBD1 (6 bases). Germline V lookup: CDR1 SNHLY, CDR2 FYNNEI. The CDR3 runs to 17 residues. Trimming took 8 bases from V and 5 from J, leaving 24 bases between them. This CDR3 reads CASLRGSASSGTGELFF. For the CDR3, the DNA is TGTGCCAGCCTGAGGGGGAGTGCGTCGTCTGGGACCGGGGAGCTGTTTTTT. Filled out from reference TRBV2 and TRBJ2-2, the complete variable domain reads EPEVTQTPSHQVTQMGQEVILRCVPISNHLYFYWYRQILGQKVEFLVSFYNNEISEKSEIFDDQFSVERPDGSNFTLKIRSTKLEDSAMYFCASLRGSASSGTGELFFGEGSRLTVL.

The rearrangement uses TRBV19 and TRBJ2-7, with 11 bases that match TRBD2. With V trimmed by 7 bases and J by 5 bases, 19 bases remained unmatched. This CDR3 contains 18 residues. Germline V gene data show CDR1 as LNHDA and CDR2 as SQIVND (reference sequence). CDR3 protein: CASTLSPLSGRAPHEQYF. In nucleotides, the CDR3 is TGTGCCAGTACCCTCTCCCCCCTTAGCGGGAGGGCCCCTCACGAGCAGTACTTC. Filled out from reference TRBV19 and TRBJ2-7, the complete variable domain reads DGGITQSPKYLFRKEGQNVTLSCEQNLNHDAMYWYRQDPGQGLRLIYYSQIVNDFQKGDIAEGYSVSREKKESFPLTVTSAQKNPTAFYLCASTLSPLSGRAPHEQYFGPGTRLTVT.

V gene TRBV10-1 combines with J gene TRBJ2-2, with 7 bases lining up with TRBD1. The CDR3 has 13 amino acids. V trimming: 10 bases; J trimming: 2 bases; junction bases outside the gene matches: 4. Germline V gene sequence: CDR1 WNHNN, CDR2 SYGVQD (reference sequence). In DNA form, the CDR3 reads TGCGCCAAGACAGGGTTTAACACCGGGGAGCTGTTTTTT. Protein: CAKTGFNTGELFF.

The count of this clone is one. CDR3 residues: CASSSRGLGEAFF. The CDR3 DNA reads as TGTGCCAGTAGTAGCAGGGGGCTCGGGGAAGCTTTCTTT. The chain has TRBV19 and TRBJ1-1; TRBD1 matches 8 bases. With V trimmed by 4 bases and J by 8 bases, 6 bases remained unmatched. This CDR3 has 13 residues. Looked up from germline, CDR1 is LNHDA and CDR2 is SQIVND (reference sequence).

The chain uses TRBV12-3 or TRBV12-4 and TRBJ1-2; the D is unclear. CDR3 size: 12 residues. Trimming shortened V by 5 bases and J by 2 bases, and 6 bases separated the two germline ends. Here the CDR3 reads CASSTWNYGYTF. CDR3 in DNA: TGTGCCAGCAGTACATGGAACTATGGCTACACCTTC.

This chain uses TRBV5-6 with TRBJ1-2; D remains unclear. V gave up 0 bases and J gave up 8 bases, with 11 bases separating them. This CDR3 contains 13 residues. CDR1 is SGHDT and CDR2 is YYEEEE in the germline V gene. CDR3 loop: CASSLGQERGYTF. Here the CDR3 DNA reads TGTGCCAGCAGCTTGGGCCAGGAACGAGGCTACACCTTC.

In nucleotides, the CDR3 is TGTGCCAGCAGTTTGGCGGGGAGCTCCTACAATGAGCAGTTCTTC. It translates to CASSLAGSSYNEQFF. This rearrangement joins TRBV28 to TRBJ2-1; D is perhaps TRBD2 (6 bases). The CDR3 length is 15 residues. Germline CDR1 and CDR2: MDHEN and SYDVKM. Trimming stripped 3 bases from V and 0 bases from J, with 9 bases between.

For this clone: Other DNA sequences in this sample translate to the same CDR3. This rearrangement joins TRBV5-1 to TRBJ1-4; no definite D call. Germline loops: CDR1 SGHRS, CDR2 YFSETQ. This CDR3 has 14 amino acids. Trimming took off 2 bases at V and 0 bases at J, with 5 bases between the two ends. The CDR3 reads CASSLDSTNEKLFF. As DNA, the CDR3 is TGCGCCAGCAGCTTAGATTCAACTAATGAAAAACTGTTTTTT. The entire variable domain, with the rest obtained from reference TRBV5-1 and TRBJ1-4, is as follows: KAGVTQTPRYLIKTRGQQVTLSCSPISGHRSVSWYQQTPGQGLQFLFEYFSETQRNKGNFPGRFSGRQFSNSRSEMNVSTLELGDSALYLCASSLDSTNEKLFFGSGTQLSVL.

The chain uses TRBV7-9 and TRBJ1-5; 12 nucleotides agree with TRBD1. The CDR3 contains 18 residues. The germline gives CDR1 SEHNR, CDR2 FQNEAQ (reference sequence). J was trimmed by 6 bases and V by 4 bases; bases with no gene match: 13. The CDR3 loop is CASSWGPGTGGAGQPQHF. The CDR3 DNA reads TGTGCCAGCAGCTGGGGTCCCGGGACAGGGGGCGCGGGTCAGCCCCAGCATTTT.

The chain joins TRBV7-2 to TRBJ2-1; tentatively, D is TRBD2 (6 bases). V gave up 3 bases and J gave up 6 bases, with 12 bases separating them. The CDR3 covers 14 residues. From germline, CDR1 is SGHTA and CDR2 FQGNSA. CDR3 DNA: TGTGCCAGCAGCTTGGACTACATTGTCAATGAGCAGTTCTTC. Translated, it gives CASSLDYIVNEQFF.

The J gene is TRBJ1-4, the V gene TRBV28, with D possibly TRBD1 on 5 matching bases. The V gene lost 6 bases and the J gene lost 4 bases, with 15 bases spanning the gap. Germline values: CDR1 MDHEN, CDR2 SYDVKM. The length of the CDR3 is 15 residues. CDR3 nucleotide sequence: TGTGCCAGCAGGTTACCCGGGGGGGGTAATGAAAAACTGTTTTTT. Protein sequence: CASRLPGGGNEKLFF.

This clone has more than one count but fewer than ten. The rearrangement uses TRBV28 and TRBJ2-7, with unresolved D. V was clipped by 1 base and J by 1 base, with 8 bases between them. From germline, CDR1 is MDHEN and CDR2 SYDVKM. The CDR3 covers 14 residues. The CDR3 region is CASSLSGPSYEQYF. In DNA form, the CDR3 reads TGTGCCAGCAGTTTATCGGGCCCTTCCTACGAGCAGTACTTC.

The chain uses TRBV5-4 and TRBJ1-3, with D uncertain. Germline CDR1 reads SGHNT; CDR2 reads YYREEE (reference sequence). The V and J ends lost 0 bases and 4 bases respectively, with 5 bases between them. The CDR3 totals 13 residues. The CDR3 spells CASSLGQGNTIYF. CDR3 nucleotides: TGTGCCAGCAGCTTGGGACAAGGAAACACCATATATTTT.

V and J are TRBV3-1 (or the pseudogene TRBV3-2) and TRBJ2-5; D remains ambiguous. CDR1 and CDR2 from the germline V gene are LGHDT and YNNKEL (reference sequence). The CDR3 totals 15 residues. The V end was cut by 0 bases, the J end by 5 bases, with 13 bases between. The CDR3 nucleotides are TGTGCCAGCAGCCAAGAGGGCCAACCGGCGGAGACCCAGTACTTC. Amino acid sequence: CASSQEGQPAETQYF.

V usage is TRBV5-1 and J usage is TRBJ1-4; D not certain. V lost 4 bases and J lost 6, with 16 bases in between. Germline V gene sequence: CDR1 SGHRS, CDR2 YFSETQ. The CDR3 runs to 15 residues. CDR3 sequence reads: CASSDNVRAHEKLFF. The CDR3 nucleotides are TGCGCCAGCAGCGATAATGTCAGAGCTCATGAAAAACTGTTTTTT.

The rearrangement links TRBV7-9 to TRBJ2-7, with D perhaps TRBD1 (5 bases). V lost 4 bases and J lost 4, with 14 bases in between. Germline assignment: CDR1 SEHNR and CDR2 FQNEAQ (reference sequence). This CDR3 has 14 residues. The CDR3 spells CASSSQGLIYEQYF. The DNA of the CDR3 is TGTGCCAGCAGCTCCCAGGGTTTGATTTACGAGCAGTACTTC. The full variable domain, with the rest looked up from reference TRBV7-9 and TRBJ2-7, is DTGVSQNPRHKITKRGQNVTFRCDPISEHNRLYWYRQTLGQGPEFLTYFQNEAQLEKSRLLSDRFSAERPKGSFSTLEIQRTEQGDSAMYLCASSSQGLIYEQYFGPGTRLTVT.

J is TRBJ1-1 and V is TRBV12-3 or TRBV12-4; D unclear. This CDR3 is 11 amino acids long. V was pared by 6 bases and J by 11 bases, with 13 bases between. The CDR3 DNA sequence: TGTGCCAGCAGAAACCAAGGAGGGGCTTTCTTT. Residues: CASRNQGGAFF.

The J gene is TRBJ2-7, the V gene TRBV5-6, with D perhaps TRBD1 (5 bases). V lost 2 bases and J lost 5, with 14 bases in between. Germline values: CDR1 SGHDT, CDR2 YYEEEE. The CDR3 spans 14 residues. This CDR3 is CASSLLGQGHEQYF. In nucleotides, the CDR3 is TGTGCCAGCAGCTTACTGGGGCAAGGCCACGAGCAGTACTTC.

The chain couples TRBV5-1 to TRBJ2-3, with a possible D match to TRBD2 (5 bases). The length of the CDR3 is 15 residues. Trimming took 6 bases from V and 0 from J, leaving 14 bases between them. In germline, CDR1 is SGHRS, CDR2 YFSETQ. This chain's CDR3 is CASNLLGVSTDTQYF. The CDR3 nucleotides read TGCGCCAGCAACTTACTGGGAGTTAGCACAGATACGCAGTATTTT.

V gene TRBV9 combines with J gene TRBJ2-3, with 9 bases lining up with TRBD2. The germline gives CDR1 SGDLS, CDR2 YYNGEE. The trim removed 2 bases at V and 6 bases at J, leaving 10 bases unmatched. The CDR3 is made up of 16 amino acids. CDR3 nucleotide sequence: TGTGCCAGCAGCGTCCGAGGCGGGAGGGCCGTTGATACGCAGTATTTT. Translation: CASSVRGGRAVDTQYF.